Listed below are T cell receptor beta chains from one sample, sequenced in a study of blood T cell repertoires in COVID-19. The repertoire was sequenced with immunoSEQ multiplex PCR; TCRdb's copy has only in-frame clones and lacks some. The sample consists of approximately 150,000 clones, roughly four fifths of them appearing once. Sample: peripheral blood. The receptors here all came from a man in his sixties with active or convalescent COVID-19. The CDR3 runs from the conserved cysteine through the conserved F or W. D genes are given only for firm matches. The listing skips clone size in some rows; elsewhere it reads once, few, many or a size class.

V	J	size	D	CDR3	DNA
TRBV6-1	TRBJ2-3	-	-	CASSDLQGGTQYF	TGTGCCAGCAGTGACCTCCAAGGCGGGACGCAGTATTTT
TRBV11-2	TRBJ2-5	-	TRBD1	CASSYTKTGGWETQYF	TGTGCCAGCAGCTACACGAAGACAGGGGGCTGGGAGACCCAGTACTTC
TRBV6-5	TRBJ1-2	-	-	CASSPRPGGGNGYTF	TGTGCCAGCAGTCCCCGGCCCGGGGGGGGGAATGGCTACACCTTC
TRBV5-6	TRBJ2-5	-	TRBD2	CASSLGDGPGGTQYF	TGTGCCAGCAGCTTGGGGGATGGGCCGGGAGGGACCCAGTACTTC
TRBV6-1	TRBJ1-5	-	-	CASSEGAGQPQHF	TGTGCCAGCAGTGAGGGGGCTGGTCAGCCCCAGCATTTT
TRBV5-8	TRBJ2-7	once	-	CASSSAGTRVGRYEQYF	TGTGCCAGCAGCTCTGCCGGGACCCGCGTTGGGAGGTACGAGCAGTACTTC
TRBV10-2	TRBJ2-5	-	-	CASSDSGVTEETQYF	TGCGCCAGCAGTGATTCGGGGGTTACCGAAGAGACCCAGTACTTC
TRBV5-6	TRBJ1-1	-	-	CASSLTANTEAFF	TGTGCCAGCAGCTTGACTGCGAACACTGAAGCTTTCTTT
TRBV19	TRBJ2-2	-	-	CASSIRGGELFF	TGTGCCAGTAGTATTAGGGGGGGGGAGCTGTTTTTT
TRBV6-5	TRBJ1-6	-	TRBD1	CASRTGTENSPLHF	TGTGCCAGCAGAACCGGGACAGAGAATTCACCCCTCCACTTT
TRBV19	TRBJ1-5	-	-	CASSIRGSNQPQHF	TGTGCCAGTAGTATTCGAGGGTCCAATCAGCCCCAGCATTTT
TRBV28	TRBJ2-2	-	-	CASIKTVTGELFF	TGTGCCAGCATTAAAACAGTAACCGGGGAGCTGTTTTTT
TRBV19	TRBJ2-2	-	TRBD1	CASSQDRSWELFF	TGTGCCAGTAGTCAGGACAGGTCGTGGGAGCTGTTTTTT
TRBV7-3	TRBJ2-3	-	TRBD1	CASSLRPKGQGTDTQYF	TGTGCCAGCAGCTTAAGGCCAAAGGGACAGGGCACAGATACGCAGTATTTT
TRBV11-2	TRBJ1-5	-	-	CASSFDRLGQPQHF	TGTGCCAGCAGCTTTGACAGGTTGGGGCAGCCCCAGCATTTT
TRBV3-1/TRBV3-2	TRBJ2-5	-	TRBD2	CASSQDRTSGGQETQYF	TGTGCCAGCAGCCAAGATAGGACTAGCGGGGGCCAAGAGACCCAGTACTTC
TRBV28	TRBJ2-7	-	-	CASHSPAGVGSYEQYF	TGTGCCAGCCACTCACCCGCGGGCGTTGGGTCCTACGAGCAGTACTTC
TRBV6-5	TRBJ1-1	-	TRBD1	CASSYGQGRRAFF	TGTGCCAGCAGTTACGGACAGGGGCGGAGAGCTTTCTTT
TRBV6-5	TRBJ1-3	-	-	CASRPQGVSGNTIYF	TGTGCCAGCAGGCCACAGGGTGTATCTGGAAACACCATATATTTT
TRBV19	TRBJ2-2	-	-	CASSITVSGELFF	TGTGCCAGTAGTATTACGGTTAGCGGGGAGCTGTTTTTT
TRBV18	TRBJ2-3	-	TRBD1	CASSRGQGAYRDADTQYF	TGTGCCAGCTCACGAGGACAGGGGGCGTACCGGGATGCAGATACGCAGTATTTT
TRBV3-1/TRBV3-2	TRBJ1-1	few	-	CASSLGTAMNTEAFF	TGTGCCAGCAGCCTGGGTACAGCTATGAACACTGAAGCTTTCTTT
TRBV7-9	TRBJ2-7	-	-	CASSSDMPPSYEQYF	TGTGCCAGCAGTTCAGACATGCCGCCTTCCTACGAGCAGTACTTC
TRBV5-4	TRBJ1-2	-	TRBD1	CASSFDRGELGYTF	TGTGCCAGCAGTTTTGACAGGGGGGAGCTCGGCTACACCTTC
TRBV5-1	TRBJ2-5	-	-	CASSLTGGEETQYF	TGCGCCAGCAGCTTGACAGGGGGGGAAGAGACCCAGTACTTC
TRBV2	TRBJ1-2	-	TRBD1	CASSEETGFGYTF	TGTGCCAGCAGCGAAGAGACAGGGTTTGGCTACACCTTC
TRBV20-1	TRBJ2-7	few	TRBD1	CSASLTGTGGDEQYF	TGCAGTGCTAGTCTAACCGGGACAGGGGGCGACGAGCAGTACTTC
TRBV7-9	TRBJ1-2	-	-	CASSLSLGVDGYTF	TGTGCCAGCAGCTTAAGTTTAGGGGTTGATGGCTACACCTTC
TRBV19	TRBJ1-5	-	TRBD1	CASSRGGQGTQPQHF	TGTGCCAGTAGTAGGGGTGGACAGGGAACTCAGCCCCAGCATTTT
TRBV28	TRBJ1-5	-	-	CASSSRGGRSQPQHF	TGTGCCAGCAGTTCGCGGGGAGGTCGTAGTCAGCCCCAGCATTTT
TRBV5-1	TRBJ1-2	-	TRBD1	CASSLGQGALYGYTF	TGCGCCAGCAGCTTGGGACAGGGGGCTCTCTATGGCTACACCTTC
TRBV20-1	TRBJ2-1	-	TRBD1	CSATRQGQFF	TGCAGTGCTACCAGACAGGGACAGTTCTTC
TRBV11-2	TRBJ1-2	-	-	CASSQVQGPYGYTF	TGTGCCAGCAGCCAAGTCCAGGGCCCCTATGGCTACACCTTC
TRBV5-1	TRBJ1-1	-	-	CASSLTPGVNTEAFF	TGCGCCAGCAGCTTGACCCCCGGGGTGAACACTGAAGCTTTCTTT
TRBV6-4	TRBJ1-5	-	-	CASSPRLKSNQPQHF	TGTGCCAGCAGTCCTAGATTAAAAAGCAATCAGCCCCAGCATTTT
TRBV10-3	TRBJ2-1	-	TRBD2	CAISESGTSGSNEQFF	TGTGCCATCAGTGAGTCCGGGACTAGCGGGAGCAATGAGCAGTTCTTC
TRBV7-6	TRBJ2-7	-	TRBD2	CASSSSGTSYEQYF	TGTGCCAGCAGCTCTAGCGGAACCTCCTACGAGCAGTACTTC
TRBV27	TRBJ2-7	once	TRBD2	CASSLPGERESYEQYF	TGTGCCAGCAGTTTACCGGGTGAGCGGGAGAGCTACGAGCAGTACTTC
TRBV2	TRBJ2-2	-	TRBD2	CATCPAGGTERGNTGELFF	TGTGCCACGTGCCCCGCGGGGGGGACTGAGCGGGGGAACACCGGGGAGCTGTTTTTT
TRBV6-5	TRBJ2-7	-	TRBD2	CASRVGGGSPYEQYF	TGTGCCAGCAGAGTTGGCGGGGGGTCCCCCTACGAGCAGTACTTC
TRBV27	TRBJ1-1	-	-	CASSSGVVTEAFF	TGTGCCAGCAGTTCAGGGGTGGTCACTGAAGCTTTCTTT
TRBV11-2	TRBJ1-1	-	TRBD1	CASSRQGDTEAFF	TGTGCCAGCAGCCGACAGGGAGATACTGAAGCTTTCTTT
TRBV29-1	TRBJ2-1	-	-	CSGERGTYNEQFF	TGCAGCGGAGAGAGGGGGACATACAATGAGCAGTTCTTC
TRBV11-2	TRBJ2-7	once	TRBD1	CASSLGQGRNYEQYF	TGTGCCAGCAGCTTAGGACAGGGGAGGAACTACGAGCAGTACTTC
TRBV5-1	TRBJ1-3	-	-	CASSPSGGQGNTIYF	TGCGCCAGCAGCCCCTCCGGGGGGCAGGGAAACACCATATATTTT
TRBV2	TRBJ1-5	-	TRBD1	CASSVSGTGWQPQHF	TGTGCCAGCAGCGTGTCCGGGACAGGGTGGCAGCCCCAGCATTTT
TRBV19	TRBJ2-2	few	-	CASRRYTGELFF	TGTGCCAGCCGGAGATACACCGGGGAGCTGTTTTTT
TRBV27	TRBJ1-1	-	-	CASSPSIIHPGRNTEAFF	TGTGCCAGCAGTCCTTCTATCATACACCCGGGGAGGAACACTGAAGCTTTCTTT
TRBV3-1/TRBV3-2	TRBJ1-6	few	-	CASSQGQSDYNSPLHF	TGTGCCAGCAGCCAGGGGCAGTCTGACTATAATTCACCCCTCCACTTT
TRBV24-1	TRBJ1-1	-	TRBD1	CATSAGGTTEAFF	TGTGCCACCAGTGCAGGGGGCACCACTGAAGCTTTCTTT